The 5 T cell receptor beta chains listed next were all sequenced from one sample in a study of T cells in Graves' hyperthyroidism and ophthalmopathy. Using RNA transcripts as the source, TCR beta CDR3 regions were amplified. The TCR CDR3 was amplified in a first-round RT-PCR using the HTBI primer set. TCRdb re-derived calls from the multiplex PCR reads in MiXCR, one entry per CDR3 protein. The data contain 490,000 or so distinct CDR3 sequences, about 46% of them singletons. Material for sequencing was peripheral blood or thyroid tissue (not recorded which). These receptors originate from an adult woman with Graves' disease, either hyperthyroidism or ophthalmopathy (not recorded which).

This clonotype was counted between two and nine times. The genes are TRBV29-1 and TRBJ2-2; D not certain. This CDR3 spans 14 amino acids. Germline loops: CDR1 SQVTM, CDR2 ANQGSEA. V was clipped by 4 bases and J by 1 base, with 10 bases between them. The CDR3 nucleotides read TGCAGCGTTGGGTGGACCGTGAACACCGGGGAGCTGTTTTTT. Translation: CSVGWTVNTGELFF.

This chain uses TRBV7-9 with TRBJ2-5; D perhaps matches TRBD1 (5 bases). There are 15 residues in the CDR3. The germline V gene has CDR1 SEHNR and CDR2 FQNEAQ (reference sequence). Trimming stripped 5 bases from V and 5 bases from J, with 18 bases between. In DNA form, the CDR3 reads TGTGCCAGCAGCCCCCCTTCGGGCAAGGGGGAGACCCAGTACTTC. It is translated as CASSPPSGKGETQYF.

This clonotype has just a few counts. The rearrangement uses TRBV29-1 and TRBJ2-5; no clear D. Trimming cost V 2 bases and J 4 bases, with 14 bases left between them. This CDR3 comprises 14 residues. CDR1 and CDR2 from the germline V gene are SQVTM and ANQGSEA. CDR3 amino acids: CSVEYGISTETQYF. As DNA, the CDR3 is TGCAGCGTTGAATACGGAATCAGTACAGAGACCCAGTACTTC.

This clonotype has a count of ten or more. CDR3: CASSRRDRGDQETQYF. Written as DNA, the CDR3 is TGCGCCAGCAGCCGAAGGGACAGGGGCGATCAAGAGACCCAGTACTTC. The chain is built from TRBV5-1 and TRBJ2-5; 10 bases align to TRBD1. This CDR3 spans 16 amino acids. Trimming took 4 bases from V and 2 from J; bases not matched to a gene: 8. Germline assignment: CDR1 SGHRS and CDR2 YFSETQ.

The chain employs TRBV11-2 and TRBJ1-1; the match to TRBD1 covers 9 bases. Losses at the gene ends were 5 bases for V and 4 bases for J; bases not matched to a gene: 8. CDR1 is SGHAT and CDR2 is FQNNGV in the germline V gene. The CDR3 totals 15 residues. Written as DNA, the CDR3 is TGTGCCAGCAGCCCACAAGGGACAGGGAGCACTGAAGCTTTCTTT. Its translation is CASSPQGTGSTEAFF.